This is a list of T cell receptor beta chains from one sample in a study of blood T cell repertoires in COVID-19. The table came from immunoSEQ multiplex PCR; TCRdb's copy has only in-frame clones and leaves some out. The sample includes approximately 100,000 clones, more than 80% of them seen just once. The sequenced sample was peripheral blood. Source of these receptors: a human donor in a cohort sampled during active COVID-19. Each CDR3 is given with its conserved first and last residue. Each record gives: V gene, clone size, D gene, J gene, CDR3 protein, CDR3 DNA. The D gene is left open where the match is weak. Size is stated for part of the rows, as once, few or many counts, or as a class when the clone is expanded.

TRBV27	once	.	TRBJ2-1	CASSLSRAAGSNEQFF	TGTGCCAGCAGTTTGAGCAGGGCGGCGGGGTCGAATGAGCAGTTCTTC
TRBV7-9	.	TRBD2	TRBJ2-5	CASTTTSGGETQYF	TGTGCCAGCACCACGACTAGCGGGGGAGAGACCCAGTACTTC
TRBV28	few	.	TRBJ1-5	CASGEYSNQPQHF	TGTGCCAGCGGGGAGTATAGCAATCAGCCCCAGCATTTT
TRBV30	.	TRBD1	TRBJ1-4	CAWGQGINEKLFF	TGTGCCTGGGGACAGGGAATTAATGAAAAACTGTTTTTT
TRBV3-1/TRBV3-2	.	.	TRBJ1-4	CASSRRQTNEKLFF	TGTGCCAGCAGCCGTCGACAGACTAATGAAAAACTGTTTTTT
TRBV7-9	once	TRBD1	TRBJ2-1	CASSTPQATGGLDEQFF	TGTGCCAGCAGCACTCCACAAGCGACAGGGGGCTTGGATGAGCAGTTCTTC
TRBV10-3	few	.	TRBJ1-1	CAISEHGENTEAFF	TGTGCCATCAGTGAGCACGGAGAGAACACTGAAGCTTTCTTT
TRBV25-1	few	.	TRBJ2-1	CASSGDPIYNEQFF	TGTGCCAGCAGTGGCGATCCGATCTACAATGAGCAGTTCTTC
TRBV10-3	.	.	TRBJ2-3	CAIAGMSTDTQYF	TGTGCCATCGCCGGTATGAGCACAGATACGCAGTATTTT
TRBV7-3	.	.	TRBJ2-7	CASSKTVTYEQYF	TGTGCCAGCAGCAAGACAGTGACCTACGAGCAGTACTTC
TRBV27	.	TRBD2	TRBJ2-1	CASSLHTRSGAAIEQFF	TGTGCCAGCAGTCTTCACACCCGAAGCGGGGCGGCTATTGAGCAGTTCTTC
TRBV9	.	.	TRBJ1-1	CASSVDLNTEAFF	TGTGCCAGCAGCGTAGATCTAAACACTGAAGCTTTCTTT
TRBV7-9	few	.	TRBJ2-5	CASSLATGGPHQETQYF	TGTGCCAGCAGCTTAGCCACCGGGGGGCCGCACCAAGAGACCCAGTACTTC
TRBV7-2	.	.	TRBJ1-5	CASSRSEGSGQPQHF	TGTGCCAGCAGCCGTAGTGAAGGTTCGGGGCAGCCCCAGCATTTT
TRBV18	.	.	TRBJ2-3	CASSPPGPDTQYF	TGTGCCAGCTCACCACCGGGCCCAGATACGCAGTATTTT
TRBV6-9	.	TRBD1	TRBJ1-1	CASTQRDRRNTEAFF	TGTGCCAGCACCCAACGGGACAGGAGGAACACTGAAGCTTTCTTT
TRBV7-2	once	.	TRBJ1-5	CASATGQHNQPQHF	TGTGCCAGCGCTACGGGACAACACAATCAGCCCCAGCATTTT
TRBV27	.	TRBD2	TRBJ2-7	CASSSYPTSLPYEQYF	TGTGCCAGCAGTTCCTACCCGACTAGCCTCCCCTACGAGCAGTACTTC
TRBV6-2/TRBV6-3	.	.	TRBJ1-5	CASSYPAGMGDQPQHF	TGTGCCAGCAGTTACCCGGCGGGGATGGGCGATCAGCCCCAGCATTTT
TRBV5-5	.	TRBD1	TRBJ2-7	CASSKRQGGISYEQYF	TGTGCCAGCAGCAAAAGACAGGGTGGAATTTCCTACGAGCAGTACTTC
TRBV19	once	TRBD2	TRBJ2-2	CASRASGGSGELFF	TGTGCCAGTAGGGCTAGCGGGGGTTCCGGGGAGCTGTTTTTT
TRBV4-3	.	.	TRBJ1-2	CASSQDTTGYLGGGYTF	TGCGCCAGCAGCCAGGATACAACAGGGTATCTTGGCGGTGGCTACACCTTC
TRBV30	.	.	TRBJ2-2	CAWSSWQGLTGELFF	TGTGCCTGGAGTTCTTGGCAGGGGCTAACTGGGGAGCTGTTTTTT
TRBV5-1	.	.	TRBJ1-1	CASSDAFLDTEAFF	TGCGCCAGCAGCGATGCGTTTCTGGACACTGAAGCTTTCTTT
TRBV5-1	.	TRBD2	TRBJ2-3	CASSRGLEADTQYF	TGCGCCAGCAGCCGGGGACTAGAGGCAGATACGCAGTATTTT
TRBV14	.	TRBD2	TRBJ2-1	CASSPRYGLAGSSSYNEQFF	TGTGCCAGCAGCCCAAGATACGGACTAGCGGGATCGAGCTCCTACAATGAGCAGTTCTTC
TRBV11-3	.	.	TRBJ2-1	CASSTRHYHEQFF	TGTGCCAGCAGCACCCGACATTACCATGAGCAGTTCTTC
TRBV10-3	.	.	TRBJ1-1	CAMGEGSVTEAFF	TGTGCCATGGGGGAGGGAAGCGTGACTGAAGCTTTCTTT
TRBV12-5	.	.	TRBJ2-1	CASGLYLPTITQGLSSYNEQFF	TGTGCTAGTGGTTTGTACCTCCCCACTATAACGCAGGGCCTGAGTTCCTACAATGAGCAGTTCTTC
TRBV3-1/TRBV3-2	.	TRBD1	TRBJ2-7	CASSQPGQGTYEQYF	TGTGCCAGCAGCCAACCGGGACAGGGAACCTACGAGCAGTACTTC
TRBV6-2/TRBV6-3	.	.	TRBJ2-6	CASSYGASGANVLTF	TGTGCCAGCAGTTACGGAGCCTCTGGGGCCAACGTCCTGACTTTC
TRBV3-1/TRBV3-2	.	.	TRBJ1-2	CASSQDWQNYGYTF	TGTGCCAGCAGCCAAGATTGGCAGAACTATGGCTACACCTTC
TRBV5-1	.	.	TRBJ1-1	CASSLDTQGVEAFF	TGCGCCAGCAGCTTGGACACACAGGGTGTTGAGGCTTTCTTT
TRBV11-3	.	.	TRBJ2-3	CASSLGDRGRTDTQYF	TGTGCCAGCAGCTTAGGCGATAGGGGTCGCACAGATACGCAGTATTTT
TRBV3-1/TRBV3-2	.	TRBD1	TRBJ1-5	CASSQVGQGPYSNQPQHF	TGTGCCAGCAGCCAAGTGGGACAGGGGCCTTATAGCAATCAGCCCCAGCATTTT
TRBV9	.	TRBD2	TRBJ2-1	CASSAAGTSDNEQFF	TGTGCCAGCAGCGCCGCCGGGACTAGTGATAATGAGCAGTTCTTC
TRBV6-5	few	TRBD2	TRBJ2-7	CASSYPRGSSYEQYF	TGTGCCAGCAGTTACCCACGCGGGAGTAGCTACGAGCAGTACTTC
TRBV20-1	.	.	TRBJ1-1	CSAGGVSAFF	TGCAGTGCTGGGGGGGTGTCAGCTTTCTTT
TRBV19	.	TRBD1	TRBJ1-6	CASTRDRRANSPLHF	TGTGCCAGTACCCGGGACAGGAGGGCGAATTCACCCCTCCACTTT
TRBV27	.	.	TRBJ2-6	CASSFRGSGANVLTF	TGTGCCAGCAGTTTTAGGGGTTCTGGGGCCAACGTCCTGACTTTC
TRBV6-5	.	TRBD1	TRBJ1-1	CASRGDRRTEAFF	TGTGCCAGCAGGGGGGACAGGCGGACTGAAGCTTTCTTT
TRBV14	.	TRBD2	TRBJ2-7	CASSGAGYRSYEQYF	TGTGCCAGCAGCGGAGCGGGATACCGCTCCTACGAGCAGTACTTC
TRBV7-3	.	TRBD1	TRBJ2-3	CASSDRDRGLDTQYF	TGTGCCAGCAGCGACCGGGACAGGGGGCTGGATACGCAGTATTTT
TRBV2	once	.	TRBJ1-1	CASSEVGAGLNTEAFF	TGTGCCAGCAGTGAGGTGGGGGCAGGCTTGAACACTGAAGCTTTCTTT
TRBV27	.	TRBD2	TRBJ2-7	CASSFFGGGDYEQYF	TGTGCCAGCAGTTTCTTTGGCGGGGGGGACTACGAGCAGTACTTC
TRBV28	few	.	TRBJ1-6	CASRDTGSSYNSPLHF	TGTGCCAGCAGAGATACAGGGAGCTCCTATAATTCACCCCTCCACTTT
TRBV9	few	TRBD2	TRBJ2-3	CASSVVSGGADTQYF	TGTGCCAGCAGCGTAGTATCGGGGGGGGCAGATACGCAGTATTTT
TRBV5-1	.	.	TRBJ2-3	CASTRGGSASDTQYF	TGCGCCAGCACCCGTGGGGGGAGTGCCTCGGATACGCAGTATTTT
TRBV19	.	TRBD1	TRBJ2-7	CASSTGQGNYEQYF	TGTGCCAGTAGTACCGGACAGGGGAATTACGAGCAGTACTTC
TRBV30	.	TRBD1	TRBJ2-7	CAWSWGQGTYEQYF	TGTGCCTGGAGTTGGGGACAGGGTACCTACGAGCAGTACTTC
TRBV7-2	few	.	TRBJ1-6	CASSSGYSPLHF	TGTGCCAGCAGCTCAGGGTACTCACCCCTCCACTTT
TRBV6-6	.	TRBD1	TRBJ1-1	CASSPDRGAFF	TGTGCCAGCAGCCCAGACAGGGGAGCTTTCTTT